The 27 T cell receptor beta chains listed next were all sequenced from one sample in a study of CD8+ T cells in alopecia areata. Documented treatment: oral pan-JAK inhibitor, 5-10 mg twice daily. cDNA serving as the sequencing template came from extracted, reverse transcribed RNA. Clones were read by immunoSEQ multiplex PCR, and TCRdb kept only the in-frame ones, dropping some. Here the sample spans some 190,000 clones, 60% being singletons. The specimen comprised CD4+ T cells sorted from blood, sampled at week 24, from a patient treated with tofacitinib. Every receptor here comes from a human donor with alopecia areata.

The chain couples TRBV7-2 to TRBJ1-2; D is perhaps TRBD1 (5 bases). V lost 0 bases to trimming and J lost 7 bases, with 9 bases between them. Germline CDR1 reads SGHTA; CDR2 reads FQGNSA. This CDR3 is 13 amino acids long. This CDR3 reads CASSLAKGFGYTF. The CDR3 coding sequence is TGTGCCAGCAGCTTAGCGAAGGGGTTTGGCTACACCTTC. Full variable domain (outside the CDR3, taken from reference TRBV7-2 and TRBJ1-2): GAGVSQSPSNKVTEKGKDVELRCDPISGHTALYWYRQSLGQGLEFLIYFQGNSAPDKSGLPSDRFSAERTGGSVSTLTIQRTQQEDSAVYLCASSLAKGFGYTFGSGTRLTVV.

In its sample, this clone was seen a few times. V gene TRBV18 combines with J gene TRBJ2-5; the D gene is possibly TRBD2 (5 bases). The CDR3 is 14 amino acids. The V and J ends lost 3 bases and 2 bases respectively, with 10 bases between them. From germline, CDR1 is KGHSH and CDR2 LQKENI. This CDR3 is CASSPTSPQETQYF. As DNA, the CDR3 is TGTGCCAGCTCACCCACTAGTCCGCAAGAGACCCAGTACTTC.

V gene TRBV7-2 combines with J gene TRBJ2-1, with 15 bases lining up with TRBD2. V lost 4 bases, J lost 12 bases, and 4 bases stayed unmatched. The length of the CDR3 is 14 residues. Germline-derived CDR1 and CDR2 are SGHTA and FQGNSA. CDR3 loop: CASSSGLAGGGQFF. The CDR3, as DNA: TGTGCCAGCAGCTCGGGACTAGCGGGGGGAGGGCAGTTCTTC.

This chain links TRBV27 with TRBJ1-1; no reliable D call. V was clipped by 8 bases and J by 4 bases, with 5 bases between them. The germline CDR1 and CDR2 sequences are MNHEY and SMNVEV (reference sequence). This CDR3 is built from 10 residues. CDR3 DNA sequence: TGTGCCAGCGGTAGCACTGAAGCTTTCTTT. Translating it yields CASGSTEAFF.

The rearrangement joins TRBV9 to TRBJ2-7, with a weak D call TRBD1 (6 bases). Germline assignment: CDR1 SGDLS and CDR2 YYNGEE. V dropped 4 bases and J dropped 4 bases, with 18 bases sitting between them. The CDR3 is 15 amino acids. CDR3 coding DNA: TGTGCCAGCAGCAGGGGGACACCCGGATGGTACGAGCAGTACTTC. It codes for CASSRGTPGWYEQYF.

The CDR3 spells CASSIGYTGGGTDTQYF. As DNA, the CDR3 is TGTGCCAGCAGTATCGGTTACACAGGGGGCGGCACAGATACGCAGTATTTT. This chain connects TRBV27 to TRBJ2-3; TRBD1 aligns across 9 bases. CDR3 length equals 17 residues. The V gene's germline CDR1 is MNHEY and CDR2 SMNVEV (reference sequence). The ends lost 5 bases at V and 1 base at J; junction bases unmatched: 10.

This clone was observed a handful of times. The chain couples TRBV11-2 to TRBJ1-2, with a weak D call TRBD1 (6 bases). V gave up 5 bases and J gave up 0 bases, with 13 bases separating them. Per germline, CDR1 SGHAT and CDR2 FQNNGV. The CDR3 contains 15 residues. Here the CDR3 DNA reads TGTGCCAGCAGCCCCACGGGACACCCTAACTATGGCTACACCTTC. This gives the protein CASSPTGHPNYGYTF. Complete variable domain (other parts from reference TRBV11-2 and TRBJ1-2): EAGVAQSPRYKIIEKRQSVAFWCNPISGHATLYWYQQILGQGPKLLIQFQNNGVVDDSQLPKDRFSAERLKGVDSTLKIQPAKLEDSAVYLCASSPTGHPNYGYTFGSGTRLTVV.

The table lists this clone with a few counts. The J gene is TRBJ2-7, the V gene TRBV14, with D tentatively TRBD1 (6 bases). The V gene's germline CDR1 is SGHDN and CDR2 FVKESK. The CDR3 contains 13 residues. The V end lost 6 bases, the J end lost 6 bases, and 15 bases lay between the germline ends. The CDR3 reads CASRPTGRGEQYF. CDR3 bases: TGTGCCAGCAGACCTACAGGGCGCGGCGAGCAGTACTTC.

This clone was observed once. The chain has TRBV29-1 and TRBJ2-3, with 12 bases that match TRBD2. The CDR3 has 18 amino acids. Germline V gene lookup returns CDR1 SQVTM and CDR2 ANQGSEA. J was trimmed by 4 bases and V by 6 bases; bases with no gene match: 17. The CDR3 region is CSVATSRLAGVLADTQYF. The DNA of the CDR3 is TGCAGCGTCGCAACATCTCGACTAGCGGGGGTTCTGGCAGATACGCAGTATTTT.

This clone was picked up a small number of times. The V call is TRBV12-5, the J call TRBJ2-5; D not certain. Germline loops: CDR1 LGHNT, CDR2 FRNRAP. CDR3 length: 15 amino acids. V gave up 1 base and J gave up 0 bases, with 9 bases separating them. The CDR3 loop reads CASGLGLANQETQYF. CDR3 nucleotides: TGTGCTAGTGGTTTGGGGTTGGCGAACCAAGAGACCCAGTACTTC.

This clone occurred a few times. In DNA form, the CDR3 reads TGTGCCAACGCCGCCGGGACAGGGGTAGAGGAGCAGTACTTC. It specifies CANAAGTGVEEQYF. The chain couples TRBV10-3 to TRBJ2-7, with TRBD1 identical over 10 bases. This CDR3 comprises 14 residues. V dropped 10 bases and J dropped 7; count of bases not matched to a gene: 13. CDR1 and CDR2 (germline): ENHRY, SYGVKD.

This clone was counted only a few times. The chain carries TRBV29-1 and TRBJ2-5; 7 positions match TRBD2. CDR1 SQVTM and CDR2 ANQGSEA come from the germline V gene. The CDR3 contains 14 residues. The ends lost 5 bases at V and 2 bases at J; junction bases unmatched: 8. CDR3: CSVREVRRQETQYF. In DNA, the CDR3 is TGCAGCGTTCGGGAGGTCCGGAGGCAAGAGACCCAGTACTTC. Full variable domain (missing parts from reference TRBV29-1 and TRBJ2-5): SAVISQKPSRDICQRGTSLTIQCQVDSQVTMMFWYRQQPGQSLTLIATANQGSEATYESGFVIDKFPISRPNLTFSTLTVSNMSPEDSSIYLCSVREVRRQETQYFGPGTRLLVL.

This chain uses TRBV7-8 with TRBJ2-4; D uncertain. Germline V lookup: CDR1 SGHVS, CDR2 FQNEAQ. V was pared by 3 bases and J by 0 bases, with 9 bases between. CDR3 length equals 15 residues. As DNA, the CDR3 is TGTGCCAGCAGCTTGGCGGCCGTAGCCAAAAACATTCAGTACTTC. Protein: CASSLAAVAKNIQYF. The full variable domain, in which reference TRBV7-8 and TRBJ2-4 provide the parts outside the CDR3, is GAGVSQSPRYKVAKRGQDVALRCDPISGHVSLFWYQQALGQGPEFLTYFQNEAQLDKSGLPSDRFFAERPEGSVSTLKIQRTQQEDSAVYLCASSLAAVAKNIQYFGAGTRLSVL.

The chain combines TRBV29-1 with TRBJ1-1; D unresolved. V was trimmed by 3 bases and J by 1 base, leaving 6 bases between them. The germline V gene has CDR1 SQVTM and CDR2 ANQGSEA. The CDR3 extends over 12 amino acids. CDR3 DNA sequence: TGCAGCGTTGACAGGTCGAACACTGAAGCTTTCTTT. Translation: CSVDRSNTEAFF.

The rearrangement links TRBV2 to TRBJ1-2; D gene unclear. The CDR3 loop spans 15 amino acids. The V and J ends lost 4 bases and 2 bases respectively, with 14 bases between them. Germline-derived CDR1 and CDR2 are SNHLY and FYNNEI. CDR3 in amino acids: CASSADVPTNYGYTF. CDR3 DNA: TGTGCCAGCAGTGCCGATGTACCTACAAACTATGGCTACACCTTC.

A few counts support this clone. The gene calls are TRBV2 and TRBJ1-2; D gene ambiguous. The V end was cut by 3 bases, the J end by 4 bases, with 3 bases between. Germline V gene data show CDR1 as SNHLY and CDR2 as FYNNEI. The CDR3 loop spans 11 amino acids. CDR3 bases: TGTGCCAGCAGTGACAGCTATGGCTACACCTTC. It translates to CASSDSYGYTF. Looking up the rest from reference TRBV2 and TRBJ1-2 gives the full variable domain: EPEVTQTPSHQVTQMGQEVILRCVPISNHLYFYWYRQILGQKVEFLVSFYNNEISEKSEIFDDQFSVERPDGSNFTLKIRSTKLEDSAMYFCASSDSYGYTFGSGTRLTVV.

The chain links TRBV10-3 to TRBJ1-2; D uncertain. Trimming removed 4 bases from V and 6 bases from J, with 9 bases in between. This CDR3 has 12 residues. The V gene's germline CDR1 is ENHRY and CDR2 SYGVKD. The CDR3 region has the DNA TGTGCCATCAGTGGAGGTGTGGATGGCTACACCTTC. Encoded protein: CAISGGVDGYTF.

This clone was seen a handful of times. This chain links TRBV7-2 with TRBJ2-1; TRBD1 or TRBD2 may be the D gene (5 bases each). The V gene lost 7 bases and the J gene lost 4 bases, with 14 bases spanning the gap. This CDR3 is 14 amino acids long. Per germline, CDR1 SGHTA and CDR2 FQGNSA. The CDR3 coding sequence is TGTGCCAGCACTTTCGGGACCGGATACAATGAGCAGTTCTTC. Translating it yields CASTFGTGYNEQFF.

The chain links TRBV7-7 to TRBJ2-3, with TRBD2 matching over 10 bases. Trimming cost V 2 bases and J 1 base; bases outside gene matches: 6. This CDR3 comprises 17 residues. Per the germline V gene, CDR1 is SSHAT and CDR2 is FNYEAQ (reference sequence). As DNA, the CDR3 is TGTGCCAGCAGCTTACTAGCGGGGGACTCCCGCACAGATACGCAGTATTTT. Its translation: CASSLLAGDSRTDTQYF.

The chain is built from TRBV4-1 and TRBJ1-2; D remains ambiguous. V lost 0 bases to trimming and J lost 6 bases, with 11 bases between them. Germline assignment: CDR1 MGHRA and CDR2 YSYEKL. The CDR3 is made up of 14 amino acids. The CDR3 protein is CASSQDRRPNGYTF. CDR3 sequence (DNA): TGCGCCAGCAGCCAAGATCGACGGCCCAATGGCTACACCTTC.

The V and J genes are TRBV29-1 and TRBJ1-2, with 7 bases fitting TRBD1. Trimming removed 7 bases from V and 3 bases from J; junction bases left unmatched: 8. Looked up from germline, CDR1 is SQVTM and CDR2 is ANQGSEA. This CDR3 is 13 amino acids long. CDR3 residues: CSDQNRGYYGYTF. In DNA form, the CDR3 reads TGCAGCGACCAAAACAGGGGATACTATGGCTACACCTTC.

The rearrangement joins TRBV29-1 to TRBJ2-7; 9 nucleotides agree with TRBD1. V trimming: 4 bases; J trimming: 7 bases; junction bases outside the gene matches: 5. Germline CDR1 SQVTM, CDR2 ANQGSEA. This CDR3 region has 12 residues. Here the CDR3 reads CSVGQGGGEQYF. CDR3 in DNA: TGCAGCGTTGGACAGGGGGGCGGGGAGCAGTACTTC.

The rearrangement joins TRBV5-6 to TRBJ1-2; 7 positions match TRBD1. The junction had 6 bases not matched to a gene; V was cut back by 4 bases and J by 6 bases. From germline, CDR1 is SGHDT and CDR2 YYEEEE. The CDR3 spans 13 residues. CDR3 nucleotide sequence: TGTGCCAGCAGCCAACAGGGGACGCATGGCTACACCTTC. Its protein product is CASSQQGTHGYTF. Filled out from reference TRBV5-6 and TRBJ1-2, the complete variable domain reads DAGVTQSPTHLIKTRGQQVTLRCSPKSGHDTVSWYQQALGQGPQFIFQYYEEEERQRGNFPDRFSGHQFPNYSSELNVNALLLGDSALYLCASSQQGTHGYTFGSGTRLTVV.

The chain combines TRBV6-5 with TRBJ1-6, with D perhaps TRBD1 (5 bases). The germline V gene encodes CDR1 MNHEY and CDR2 SVGAGI. The CDR3 extends over 15 amino acids. V lost 0 bases, J lost 8 bases, and 11 bases lay in between. The CDR3 DNA is TGTGCCAGCAGTTACTCTTGGAGGGGCGATTCACCCCTCCACTTT. Its protein is CASSYSWRGDSPLHF.

J is TRBJ2-1 and V is TRBV7-6; D is perhaps TRBD2 (5 bases). The CDR3 has 13 residues. CDR1 and CDR2 from the germline V gene are SGHVS and FNYEAQ. V was pared by 0 bases and J by 7 bases, with 7 bases between. The CDR3 sequence is CASSLARGNEQFF. The CDR3, as DNA: TGTGCCAGCAGCTTAGCTCGAGGGAATGAGCAGTTCTTC.

The chain has TRBV25-1 and TRBJ1-2, with no clear D. Germline V CDR1 and CDR2: MGHDK, SYGVNS. Trimming removed 3 bases at V and 4 bases at J, with 15 bases between. The length of the CDR3 is 15 residues. CDR3 DNA sequence: TGTGCCAGCAGTGATTCTACAGCCCGGGGCTATGGCTACACCTTC. It codes for CASSDSTARGYGYTF.

V usage is TRBV6-5 and J usage is TRBJ1-2; possibly TRBD1 for D (6 bases). This CDR3 has 12 amino acids. The germline CDR1 and CDR2 sequences are MNHEY and SVGAGI. V was clipped by 6 bases and J by 6 bases, with 11 bases between them. CDR3 sequence reads: CASRRTANGYTF. The CDR3 nucleotides read TGTGCCAGCAGAAGGACAGCGAATGGCTACACCTTC.